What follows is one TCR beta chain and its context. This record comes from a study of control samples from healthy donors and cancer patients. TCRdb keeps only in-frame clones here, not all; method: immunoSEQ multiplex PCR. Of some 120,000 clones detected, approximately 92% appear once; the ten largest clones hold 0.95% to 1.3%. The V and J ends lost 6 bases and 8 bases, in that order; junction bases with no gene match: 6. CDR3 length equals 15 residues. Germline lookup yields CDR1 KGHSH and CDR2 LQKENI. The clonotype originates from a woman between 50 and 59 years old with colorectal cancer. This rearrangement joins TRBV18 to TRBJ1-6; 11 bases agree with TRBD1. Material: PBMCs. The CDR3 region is CASSRPGQGDSPLHF. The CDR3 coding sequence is TGTGCCAGCTCCCGACCGGGACAGGGGGATTCACCCCTCCACTTT.